The T cell receptor beta chain under discussion was sequenced for a study of PD-L1 blockade in urothelial cancer. Study overall: In terms of prior chemotherapy, patients had received 0 to 3 regimens. Blood samples had a median of around 140,000 T cells, tens of thousands of unique TCRs, and clonality roughly 0.088.

Stated time point: pretreatment peripheral blood. Only in-frame clones appear in the TCRdb table, and some are missing; sequencing was by immunoSEQ multiplex PCR. The repertoire has about 38,000 clones, 85% of them found once; the top ten carry around 15%. Trimming left V 5 bases short and J 0 bases short, with 14 bases between. Germline CDR1 PRHDT, CDR2 FYEKMQ (reference sequence). CDR3 length: 15 amino acids. The sequences come from PBMCs, collected around atezolizumab (anti-PD-L1) treatment. The clonotype was recovered from a man older than 75 with urothelial cancer. This chain uses TRBV13 with TRBJ2-7; D remains unclear. The CDR3 coding sequence is TGTGCCAGCAGCCCCCTCGGTCCGAGCTCCTACGAGCAGTACTTC. Its translation: CASSPLGPSSYEQYF.